The 9 T cell receptor beta chains below were found in one sample sequenced in a study of Graves' ophthalmopathy and Graves' hyperthyroidism. As the template, RNA transcripts were used to amplify TCR beta CDR3 regions. In the first round, RT-PCR was carried out with HTBI primers, and a multiplex PCR formed the second round. TCRdb independently ran MiXCR on the multiplex PCR reads; one entry per CDR3 protein. The sample contains hundreds of thousands of distinct CDR3 sequences, about 44% of which appear only once. Sequenced sample: peripheral blood. These receptors all stem from an adult man with Graves' ophthalmopathy.

In its sample, this clonotype was seen a few times. V and J are TRBV12-3 or TRBV12-4 and TRBJ2-5; 7 nucleotides match TRBD1. V lost 5 bases, J lost 7 bases, and 13 bases stayed unmatched. The CDR3 sequence is 15 residues long. CDR3 protein: CASSPNPRDSGTQYF. The DNA of the CDR3 is TGTGCCAGCAGTCCCAACCCCCGGGACAGCGGGACCCAGTACTTC.

This chain links TRBV10-3 with TRBJ1-5; no clear D gene. The V gene lost 3 bases and the J gene lost 2 bases, with 11 bases spanning the gap. CDR1 and CDR2 (germline): ENHRY, SYGVKD. CDR3 size: 15 residues. CDR3 sequence reads: CAISDKGRGNQPQHF. The CDR3 nucleotides read TGTGCCATCAGTGATAAGGGCAGAGGCAATCAGCCCCAGCATTTT.

This clonotype was found a few times. The V and J genes are TRBV5-1 and TRBJ1-2; 7 positions agree with TRBD1. Germline V gives CDR1 SGHRS, CDR2 YFSETQ. With V trimmed by 5 bases and J by 3 bases, 13 bases remained unmatched. CDR3 size: 16 residues. The CDR3 protein is CASRVMTGPAYYGYTF. Written as DNA, the CDR3 is TGCGCCAGCAGAGTCATGACAGGGCCAGCATACTATGGCTACACCTTC. Full variable domain (missing parts from reference TRBV5-1 and TRBJ1-2): KAGVTQTPRYLIKTRGQQVTLSCSPISGHRSVSWYQQTPGQGLQFLFEYFSETQRNKGNFPGRFSGRQFSNSRSEMNVSTLELGDSALYLCASRVMTGPAYYGYTFGSGTRLTVV.

With respect to this clonotype: At one of its ends the junction is not consistent with the germline gene, which may arise from a read error. The chain recombines TRBV11-2 with TRBJ2-7; D is possibly TRBD2 (6 bases). CDR1 is SGHAT and CDR2 is FQNNGV in the germline V gene. The CDR3 runs to 16 residues. The CDR3 region has the DNA TGTGCCAGCAGCTTAGATCTGGCGGGGAGAGGGTACGAGCAGTGCTTC. It is translated as CASSLDLAGRGYEQCF.

The genes are TRBV5-6 and TRBJ2-5, with 9 bases that match TRBD2. The CDR3 extends over 17 amino acids. J was trimmed by 4 bases and V by 2 bases; bases with no gene match: 12. Germline-derived CDR1 and CDR2 are SGHDT and YYEEEE. The DNA of the CDR3 is TGTGCCAGCAGCTTCTCTAGCGGGACCGAATCACGAGAGACCCAGTACTTC. Translation gives CASSFSSGTESRETQYF.

The rearrangement links TRBV2 to TRBJ1-6, with a weak D call TRBD1 (5 bases). This CDR3 spans 15 amino acids. V lost 4 bases and J 9 bases, leaving 16 bases between the germline ends. Germline CDR1 SNHLY, CDR2 FYNNEI. The CDR3 DNA is TGTGCCAGCAGTGTGATGCAGGGATATGGTTCACCCCTCCACTTT. Translation: CASSVMQGYGSPLHF.

This clonotype occurred many times. The V and J genes are TRBV7-9 and TRBJ1-1; D unresolved. Deletions cut 4 bases from V and 4 bases from J, with 22 bases between. The V gene's germline CDR1 is SEHNR and CDR2 FQNEAQ (reference sequence). The CDR3 loop spans 17 amino acids. Written as DNA, the CDR3 is TGTGCCAGCAGCTCCCCAGGACGGCAGAGGAGTTTCACTGAAGCTTTCTTT. This gives the protein CASSSPGRQRSFTEAFF.

The gene calls are TRBV24-1 and TRBJ1-5; the match to TRBD1 covers 9 bases. This CDR3 spans 14 amino acids. CDR1 and CDR2 from the germline V gene are KGHDR and SFDVKD. The V segment lost 11 bases and the J segment 5 bases; nucleotides outside the gene matches: 9. Written as DNA, the CDR3 is TGTGCCAGCAGGGCCCGGACAGGGGATCAGCCCCAGCATTTT. Translating it yields CASRARTGDQPQHF.

This clonotype was seen at least ten times. This sequence joins TRBV25-1 and TRBJ1-2; 9 bases match TRBD1. The CDR3 consists of 13 residues. V lost 7 bases, J lost 5 bases, and 5 bases stayed unmatched. Germline CDR1 and CDR2: MGHDK and SYGVNS. For the CDR3, the DNA is TGTGCCAGCACTGGGACAGGGAGGTATGGCTACACCTTC. This sequence encodes CASTGTGRYGYTF.